This entry describes one T cell receptor (beta chain). This entry belongs to a study of control samples from healthy donors and cancer patients. From germline, CDR1 is SEHNR and CDR2 FQNEAQ (reference sequence). Trimming stripped 5 bases from V and 0 bases from J, with 11 bases between. CDR3 length equals 15 residues. Some clones are missing from TCRdb's copy, which holds only in-frame ones; the method was immunoSEQ multiplex PCR. The data contain some 120,000 clones, 75% to 95% of them seen just once; the ten biggest clones take up less than 2.5%. The sequenced material came from blood. The chain recombines TRBV7-9 with TRBJ2-4; weak D call: TRBD2 (5 bases). This clonotype was sampled from a man between 18 and 29 years old in good health. CDR3 DNA: TGTGCCAGCAGCCGAGCGGATTTAGCCAAAAACATTCAGTACTTC. Its translation: CASSRADLAKNIQYF.